These T cell receptor beta chains were read from a single sample in a study of blood T cells in healthy people across ages. TCRdb analysed the 5' RACE reads with MiXCR anew, one entry per CDR3 protein. The repertoire has about 970,000 distinct CDR3 sequences, roughly 51% of them found once; the top ten carry 20% to 25%. Sequencing was performed on blood. These receptors all come from an older woman in good health. The CDR3 runs from the conserved cysteine through the conserved F or W. A D gene is named only where the DNA matches it firmly.

>TRBJ1-5|TRBD1|TRBV6-5
CASSYSLTGGNGNQPQHF
>TRBJ2-7|NA|TRBV29-1
CSVGQVPYEQYF
>TRBJ2-5|NA|TRBV18
CASSPAGRGRQETQYF
>TRBJ2-6|NA|TRBV3-1
CASSHNQGHLSSGANVLTF
>TRBJ1-4|NA|TRBV3-1
CDSSPDSRNEKLFF
>TRBJ2-1|NA|TRBV12-3/TRBV12-4
CASRIPGGPYNEQFF
>TRBJ2-7|NA|TRBV20-1
CSARADSYEQYF
>TRBJ1-5|NA|TRBV2
CASSGRDTNKPQHF
>TRBJ1-2|NA|TRBV20-1
CSARSSNYGYTF
>TRBJ2-4|TRBD1|TRBV18
CASSPPDSTGAKNIQYF
>TRBJ2-5|NA|TRBV6-1
CASKATGRESQYF
>TRBJ1-2|TRBD1|TRBV4-1
CAGSQDRQGALYGYTF
>TRBJ1-2|NA|TRBV5-5
CASSYQAGSYTF
>TRBJ2-2|TRBD1|TRBV20-1
CSAIPLDRESTGELFF
>TRBJ1-5|NA|TRBV12-3/TRBV12-4
CASTTQNQPQHF
>TRBJ2-3|NA|TRBV3-1
CASGQGGSGSTDTQYF
>TRBJ1-2|TRBD1|TRBV27
CASSSRTGTYYGYTF
>TRBJ2-7|NA|TRBV2
CASKSSSSYEQYF
>TRBJ1-4|NA|TRBV12-3/TRBV12-4
CASRSQQSTNEKLFF
>TRBJ2-7|TRBD1|TRBV20-1
CSARGVPRDSLYEQYF
>TRBJ1-1|NA|TRBV25-1
CASTGGARAFF
>TRBJ2-1|TRBD2|TRBV6-5
CASRPLTLAGGGEQFF
>TRBJ1-4|NA|TRBV10-3
CAIRDSKYEKLFF
>TRBJ1-1|NA|TRBV12-3/TRBV12-4
CASSFWLGDTEAFF
>TRBJ2-1|NA|TRBV12-3/TRBV12-4
CASSQPPGARFF
>TRBJ2-7|TRBD2|TRBV5-1
CASSSGTSNSYEQYF
>TRBJ2-4|NA|TRBV2
CASKFGTLLEQYF
>TRBJ2-4|NA|TRBV2
CASSAAGVITEGAAKNIQYF
>TRBJ2-5|NA|TRBV2
CASSGERASQETQYF
>TRBJ2-5|NA|TRBV7-8
CASSFPRRVGETQYF
>TRBJ2-3|NA|TRBV18
CASSPVGTTDTQYF